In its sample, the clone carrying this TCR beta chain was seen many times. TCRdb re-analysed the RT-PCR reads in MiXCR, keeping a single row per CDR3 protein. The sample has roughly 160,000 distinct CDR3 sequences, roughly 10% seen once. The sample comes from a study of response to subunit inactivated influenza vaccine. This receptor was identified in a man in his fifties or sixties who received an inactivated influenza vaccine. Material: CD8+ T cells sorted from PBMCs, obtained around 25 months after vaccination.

The CDR3, as DNA: TGCGCCAGCAGCCAAGAAGGACTAGCGGGGGGTCCTTCTGAGCAGTTCTTC. As protein: CASSQEGLAGGPSEQFF. V usage is TRBV4-3 and J usage is TRBJ2-1; the match to TRBD2 covers 14 bases. The J segment lost 9 bases and the V segment lost 0 bases, leaving 7 bases of the junction unmatched. CDR1 and CDR2 (germline): LGHNA, YSLEER. The CDR3 covers 17 residues.